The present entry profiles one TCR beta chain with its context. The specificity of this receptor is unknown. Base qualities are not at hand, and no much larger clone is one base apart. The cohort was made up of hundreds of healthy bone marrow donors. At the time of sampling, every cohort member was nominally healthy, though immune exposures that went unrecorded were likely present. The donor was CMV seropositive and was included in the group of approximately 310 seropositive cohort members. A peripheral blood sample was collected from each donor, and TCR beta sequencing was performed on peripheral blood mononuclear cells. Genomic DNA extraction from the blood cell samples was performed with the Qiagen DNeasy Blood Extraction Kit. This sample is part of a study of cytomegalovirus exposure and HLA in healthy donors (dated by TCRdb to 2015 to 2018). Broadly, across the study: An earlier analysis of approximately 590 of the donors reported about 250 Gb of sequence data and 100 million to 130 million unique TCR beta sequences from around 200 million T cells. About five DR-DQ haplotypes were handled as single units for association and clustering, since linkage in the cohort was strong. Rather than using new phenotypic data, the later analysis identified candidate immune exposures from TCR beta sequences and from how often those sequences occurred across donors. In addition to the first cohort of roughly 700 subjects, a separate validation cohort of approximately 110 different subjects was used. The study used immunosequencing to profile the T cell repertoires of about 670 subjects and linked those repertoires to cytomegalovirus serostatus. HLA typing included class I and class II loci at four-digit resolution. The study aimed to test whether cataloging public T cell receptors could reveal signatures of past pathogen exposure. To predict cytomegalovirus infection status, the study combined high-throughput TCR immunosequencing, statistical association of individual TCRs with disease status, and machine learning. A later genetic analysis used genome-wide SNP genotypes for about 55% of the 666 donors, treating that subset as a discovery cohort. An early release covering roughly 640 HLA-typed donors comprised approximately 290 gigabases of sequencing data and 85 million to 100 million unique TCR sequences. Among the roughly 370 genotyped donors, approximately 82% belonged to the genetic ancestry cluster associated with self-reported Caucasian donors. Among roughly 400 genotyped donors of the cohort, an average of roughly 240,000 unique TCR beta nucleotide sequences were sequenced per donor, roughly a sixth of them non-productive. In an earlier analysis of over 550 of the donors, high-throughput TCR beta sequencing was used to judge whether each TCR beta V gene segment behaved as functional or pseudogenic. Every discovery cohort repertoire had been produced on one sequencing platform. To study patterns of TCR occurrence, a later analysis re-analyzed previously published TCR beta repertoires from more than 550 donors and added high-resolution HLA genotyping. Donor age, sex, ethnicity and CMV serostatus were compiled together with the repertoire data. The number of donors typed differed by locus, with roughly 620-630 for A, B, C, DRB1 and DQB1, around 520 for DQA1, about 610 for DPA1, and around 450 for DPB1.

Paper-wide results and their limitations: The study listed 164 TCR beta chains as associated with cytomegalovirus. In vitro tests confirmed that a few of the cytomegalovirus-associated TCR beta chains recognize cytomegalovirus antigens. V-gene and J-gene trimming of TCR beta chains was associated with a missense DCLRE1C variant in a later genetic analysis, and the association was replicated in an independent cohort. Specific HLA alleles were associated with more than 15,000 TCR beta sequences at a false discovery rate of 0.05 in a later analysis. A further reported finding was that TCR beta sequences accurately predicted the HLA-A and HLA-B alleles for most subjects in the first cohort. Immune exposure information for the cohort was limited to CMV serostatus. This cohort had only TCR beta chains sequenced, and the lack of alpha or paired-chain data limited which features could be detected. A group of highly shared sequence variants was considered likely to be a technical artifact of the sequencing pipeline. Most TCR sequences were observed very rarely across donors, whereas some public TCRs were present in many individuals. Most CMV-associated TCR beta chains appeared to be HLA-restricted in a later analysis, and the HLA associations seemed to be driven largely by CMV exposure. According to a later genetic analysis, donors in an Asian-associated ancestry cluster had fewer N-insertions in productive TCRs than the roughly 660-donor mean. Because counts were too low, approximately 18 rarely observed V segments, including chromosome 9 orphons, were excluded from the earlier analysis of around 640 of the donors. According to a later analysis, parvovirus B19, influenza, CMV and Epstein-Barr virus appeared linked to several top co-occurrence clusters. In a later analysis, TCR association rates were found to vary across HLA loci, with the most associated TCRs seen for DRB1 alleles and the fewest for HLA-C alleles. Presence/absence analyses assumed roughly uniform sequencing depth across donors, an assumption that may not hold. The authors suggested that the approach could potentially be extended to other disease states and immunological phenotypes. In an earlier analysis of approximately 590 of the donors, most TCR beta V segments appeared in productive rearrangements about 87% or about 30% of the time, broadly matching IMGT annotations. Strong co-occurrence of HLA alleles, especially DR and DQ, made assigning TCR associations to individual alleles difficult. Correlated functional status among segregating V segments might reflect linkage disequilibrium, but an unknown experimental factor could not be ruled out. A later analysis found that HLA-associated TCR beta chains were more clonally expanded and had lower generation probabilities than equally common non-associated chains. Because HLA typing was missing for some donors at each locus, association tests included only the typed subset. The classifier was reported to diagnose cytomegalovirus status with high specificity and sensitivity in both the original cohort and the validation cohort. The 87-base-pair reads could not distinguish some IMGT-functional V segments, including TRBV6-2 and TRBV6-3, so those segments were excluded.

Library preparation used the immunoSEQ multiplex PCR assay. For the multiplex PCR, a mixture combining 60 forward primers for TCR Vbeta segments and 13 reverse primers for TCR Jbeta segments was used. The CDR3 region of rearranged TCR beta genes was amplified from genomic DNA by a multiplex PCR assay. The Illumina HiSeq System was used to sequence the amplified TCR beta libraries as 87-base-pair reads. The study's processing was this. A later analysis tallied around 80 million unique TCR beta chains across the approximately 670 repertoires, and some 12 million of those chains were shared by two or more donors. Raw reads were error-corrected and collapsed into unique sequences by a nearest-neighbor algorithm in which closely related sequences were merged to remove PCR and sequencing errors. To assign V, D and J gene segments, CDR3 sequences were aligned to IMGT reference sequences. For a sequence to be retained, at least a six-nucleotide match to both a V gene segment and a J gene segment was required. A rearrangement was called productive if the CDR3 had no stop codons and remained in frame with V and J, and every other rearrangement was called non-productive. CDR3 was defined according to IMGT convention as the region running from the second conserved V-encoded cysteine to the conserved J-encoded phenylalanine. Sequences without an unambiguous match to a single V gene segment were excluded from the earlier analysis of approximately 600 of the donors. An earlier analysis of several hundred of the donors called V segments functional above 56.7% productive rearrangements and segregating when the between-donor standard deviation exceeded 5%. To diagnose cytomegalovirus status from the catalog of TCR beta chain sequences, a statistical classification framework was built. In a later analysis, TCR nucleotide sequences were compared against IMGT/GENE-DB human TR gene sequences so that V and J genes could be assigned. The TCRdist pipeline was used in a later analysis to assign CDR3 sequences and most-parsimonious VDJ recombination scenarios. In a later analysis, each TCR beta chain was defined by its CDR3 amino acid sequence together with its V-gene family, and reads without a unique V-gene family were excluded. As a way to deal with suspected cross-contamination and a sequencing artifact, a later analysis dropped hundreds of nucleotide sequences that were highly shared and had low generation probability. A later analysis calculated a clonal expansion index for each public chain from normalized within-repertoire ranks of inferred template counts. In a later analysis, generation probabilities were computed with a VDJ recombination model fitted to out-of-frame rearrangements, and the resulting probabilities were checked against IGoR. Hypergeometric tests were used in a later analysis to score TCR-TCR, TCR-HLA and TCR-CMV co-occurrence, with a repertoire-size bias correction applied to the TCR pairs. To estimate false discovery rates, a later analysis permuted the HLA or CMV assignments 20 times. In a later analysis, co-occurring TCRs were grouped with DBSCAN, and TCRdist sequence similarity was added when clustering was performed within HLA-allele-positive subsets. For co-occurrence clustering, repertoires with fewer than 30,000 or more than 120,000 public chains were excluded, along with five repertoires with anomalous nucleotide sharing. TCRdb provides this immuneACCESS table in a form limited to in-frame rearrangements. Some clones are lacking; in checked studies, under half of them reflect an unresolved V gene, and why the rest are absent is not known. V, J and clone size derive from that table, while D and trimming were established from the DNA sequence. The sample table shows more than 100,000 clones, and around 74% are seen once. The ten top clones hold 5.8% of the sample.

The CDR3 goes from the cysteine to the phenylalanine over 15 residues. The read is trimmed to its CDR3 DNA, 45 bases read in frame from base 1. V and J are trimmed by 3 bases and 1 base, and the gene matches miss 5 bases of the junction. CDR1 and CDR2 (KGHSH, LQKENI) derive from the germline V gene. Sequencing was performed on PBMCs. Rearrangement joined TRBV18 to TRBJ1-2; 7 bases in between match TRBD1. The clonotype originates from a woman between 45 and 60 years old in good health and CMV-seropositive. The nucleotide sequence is TGTGCCAGCTCACCCTGGACAGGCGATAACTATGGCTACACCTTC. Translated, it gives CASSPWTGDNYGYTF.